This T cell receptor beta chain was retrieved from a study of T cell responses to AZD1222 COVID-19 vaccine. Germline values: CDR1 SGHDT, CDR2 YYEEEE. V was pared by 4 bases and J by 7 bases, with 9 bases between. The CDR3 loop spans 12 amino acids. Profiling relied on immunoSEQ multiplex PCR, and the TCRdb table lists in-frame clones only, not all of them. The sample consists of about 150,000 clones, roughly 94% of them appearing once. The chain is built from TRBV5-6 and TRBJ1-5, with D hard to call. The clonotype comes from an adult in good health. Specimen: peripheral blood, collected on day 0 of AZD1222 vaccination. The CDR3 nucleotides are TGTGCCAGCAGCCTACTGTGGCAGCCCCAGCATTTT. Residues: CASSLLWQPQHF.